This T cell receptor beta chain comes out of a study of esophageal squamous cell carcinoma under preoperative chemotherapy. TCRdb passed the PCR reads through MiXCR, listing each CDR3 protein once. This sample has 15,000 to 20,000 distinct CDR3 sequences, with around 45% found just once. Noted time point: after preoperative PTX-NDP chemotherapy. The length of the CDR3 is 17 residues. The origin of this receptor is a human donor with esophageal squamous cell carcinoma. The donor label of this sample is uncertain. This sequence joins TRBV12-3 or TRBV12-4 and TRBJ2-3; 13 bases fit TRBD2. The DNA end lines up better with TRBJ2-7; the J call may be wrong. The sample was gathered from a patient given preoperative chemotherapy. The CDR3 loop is CASSRRRTSGSFNEQYF. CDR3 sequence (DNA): TGTGCCAGCAGTCGCCGCAGGACTAGCGGGAGTTTTAATGAGCAGTACTTC.